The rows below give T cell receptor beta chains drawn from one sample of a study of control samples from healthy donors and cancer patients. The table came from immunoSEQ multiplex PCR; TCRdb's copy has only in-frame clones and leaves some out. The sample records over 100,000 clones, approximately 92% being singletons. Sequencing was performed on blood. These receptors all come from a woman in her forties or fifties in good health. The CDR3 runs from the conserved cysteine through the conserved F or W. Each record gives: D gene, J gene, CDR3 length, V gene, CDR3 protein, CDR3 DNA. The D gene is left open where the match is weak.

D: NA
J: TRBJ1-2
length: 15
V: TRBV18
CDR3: CASSHERLANYGYTF
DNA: TGTGCCAGCTCACATGAACGGTTAGCTAACTATGGCTACACCTTC

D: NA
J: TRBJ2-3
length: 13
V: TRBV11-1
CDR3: CASTQRGTDTQYF
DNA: TGTGCCAGCACCCAGCGGGGCACAGATACGCAGTATTTT

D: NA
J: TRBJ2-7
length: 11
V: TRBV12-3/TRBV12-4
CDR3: CASSSVYEQYF
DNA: TGTGCCAGCAGTTCCGTCTACGAGCAGTACTTC

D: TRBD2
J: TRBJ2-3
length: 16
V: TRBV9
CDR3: CASSVGALAGQDTQYF
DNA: TGTGCCAGCAGCGTAGGGGCGCTAGCGGGACAAGATACGCAGTATTTT

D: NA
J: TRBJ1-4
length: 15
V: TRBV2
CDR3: CASSELAGEREKLFF
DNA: TGTGCCAGCAGTGAACTGGCAGGGGAAAGAGAAAAACTGTTTTTT

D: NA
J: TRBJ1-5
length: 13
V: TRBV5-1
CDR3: CASSPSPNQPQHF
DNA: TGCGCCAGCAGCCCGTCCCCCAATCAGCCCCAGCATTTT

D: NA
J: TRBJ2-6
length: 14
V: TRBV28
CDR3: CASSYRSGANVLTF
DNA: TGTGCCAGCAGTTACCGCTCTGGGGCCAACGTCCTGACTTTC

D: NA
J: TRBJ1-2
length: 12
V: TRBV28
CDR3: CASRDNNYGYTF
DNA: TGTGCCAGCCGCGACAATAACTATGGCTACACCTTC

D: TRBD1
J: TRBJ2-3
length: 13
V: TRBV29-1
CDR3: CSTTGVGTDTQYF
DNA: TGCAGCACGACAGGGGTTGGCACAGATACGCAGTATTTT

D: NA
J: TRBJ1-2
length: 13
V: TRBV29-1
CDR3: CSAAPGLSYGYTF
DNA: TGCAGCGCTGCACCCGGACTGTCCTATGGCTACACCTTC

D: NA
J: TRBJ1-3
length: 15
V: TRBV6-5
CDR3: CASSYRGHPGNTIYF
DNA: TGTGCCAGCAGTTACCGGGGACACCCTGGAAACACCATATATTTT

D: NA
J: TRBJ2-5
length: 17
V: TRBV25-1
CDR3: CASSDSNLSLEQETQYF
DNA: TGTGCCAGCAGTGACTCTAACCTAAGTCTTGAGCAAGAGACCCAGTACTTC

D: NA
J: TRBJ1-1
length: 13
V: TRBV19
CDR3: CASSRGFPPEAFF
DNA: TGTGCCAGTAGTAGGGGATTTCCCCCTGAAGCTTTCTTT

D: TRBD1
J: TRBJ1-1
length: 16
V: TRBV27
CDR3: CASSLRQGIGNTEAFF
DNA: TGTGCCAGCAGTTTAAGACAGGGGATTGGAAACACTGAAGCTTTCTTT